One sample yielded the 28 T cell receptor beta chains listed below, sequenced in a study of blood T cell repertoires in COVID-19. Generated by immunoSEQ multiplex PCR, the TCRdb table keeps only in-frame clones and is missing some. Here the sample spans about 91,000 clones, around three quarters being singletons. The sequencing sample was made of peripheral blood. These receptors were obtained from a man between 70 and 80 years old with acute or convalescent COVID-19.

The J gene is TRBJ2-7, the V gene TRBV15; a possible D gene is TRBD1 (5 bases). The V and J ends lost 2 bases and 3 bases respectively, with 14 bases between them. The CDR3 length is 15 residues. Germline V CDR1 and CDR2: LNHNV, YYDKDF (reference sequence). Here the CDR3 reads CATSRPDSLNYEQYF. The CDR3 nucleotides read TGTGCCACCAGCAGACCCGACAGTTTAAACTACGAGCAGTACTTC.

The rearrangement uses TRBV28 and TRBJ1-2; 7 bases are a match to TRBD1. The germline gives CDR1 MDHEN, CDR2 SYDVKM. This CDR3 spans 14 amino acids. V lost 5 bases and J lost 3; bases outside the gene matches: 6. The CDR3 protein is CASSLPDRDYGYTF. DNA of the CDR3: TGTGCCAGCAGTCTCCCCGACAGGGACTATGGCTACACCTTC.

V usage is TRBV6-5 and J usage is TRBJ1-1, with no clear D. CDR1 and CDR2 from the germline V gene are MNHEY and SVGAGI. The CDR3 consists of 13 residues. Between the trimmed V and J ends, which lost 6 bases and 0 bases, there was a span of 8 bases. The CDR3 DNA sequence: TGTGCCAGCAGAGGACTGTTGAACACTGAAGCTTTCTTT. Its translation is CASRGLLNTEAFF.

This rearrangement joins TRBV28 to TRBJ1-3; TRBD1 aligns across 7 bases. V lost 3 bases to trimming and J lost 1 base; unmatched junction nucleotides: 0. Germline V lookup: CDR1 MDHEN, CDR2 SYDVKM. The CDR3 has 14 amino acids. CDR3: CASSLGQSGNTIYF. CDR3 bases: TGTGCCAGCAGTTTGGGACAGTCTGGAAACACCATATATTTT.

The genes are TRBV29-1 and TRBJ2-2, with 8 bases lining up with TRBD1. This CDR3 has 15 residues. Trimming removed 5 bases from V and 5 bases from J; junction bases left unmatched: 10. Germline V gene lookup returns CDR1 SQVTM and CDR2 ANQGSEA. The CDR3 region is CSVLLPDRATGELFF. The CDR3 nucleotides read TGCAGCGTTCTCTTGCCGGACAGGGCTACCGGGGAGCTGTTTTTT.

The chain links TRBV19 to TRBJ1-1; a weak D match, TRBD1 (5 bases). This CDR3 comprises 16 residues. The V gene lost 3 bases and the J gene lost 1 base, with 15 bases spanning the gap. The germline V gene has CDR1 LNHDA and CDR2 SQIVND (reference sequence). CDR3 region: CASSILTGGRNTEAFF. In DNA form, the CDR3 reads TGTGCCAGTAGTATCCTTACCGGGGGGAGGAACACTGAAGCTTTCTTT.

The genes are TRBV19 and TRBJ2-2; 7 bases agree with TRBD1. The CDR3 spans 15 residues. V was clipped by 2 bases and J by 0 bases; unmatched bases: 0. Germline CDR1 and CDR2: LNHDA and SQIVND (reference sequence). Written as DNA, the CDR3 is TGTGCCAGTAGTATACAGGGGGCGAACACCGGGGAGCTGTTTTTT. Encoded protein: CASSIQGANTGELFF.

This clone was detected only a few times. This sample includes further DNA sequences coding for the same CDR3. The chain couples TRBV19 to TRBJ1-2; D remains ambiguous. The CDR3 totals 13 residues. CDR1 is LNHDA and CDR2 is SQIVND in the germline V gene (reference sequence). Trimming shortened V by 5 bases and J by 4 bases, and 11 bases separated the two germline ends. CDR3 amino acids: CASSPGIGYGYTF. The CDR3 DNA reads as TGTGCCAGTAGTCCGGGGATAGGCTATGGCTACACCTTC. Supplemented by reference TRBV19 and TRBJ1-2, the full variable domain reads DGGITQSPKYLFRKEGQNVTLSCEQNLNHDAMYWYRQDPGQGLRLIYYSQIVNDFQKGDIAEGYSVSREKKESFPLTVTSAQKNPTAFYLCASSPGIGYGYTFGSGTRLTVV.

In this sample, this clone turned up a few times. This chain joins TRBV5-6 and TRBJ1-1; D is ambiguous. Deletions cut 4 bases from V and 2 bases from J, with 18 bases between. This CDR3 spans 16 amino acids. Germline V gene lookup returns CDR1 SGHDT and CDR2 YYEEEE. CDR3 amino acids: CASSPAGYPENTEAFF. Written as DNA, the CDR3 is TGTGCCAGCAGCCCGGCGGGGTATCCGGAAAACACTGAAGCTTTCTTT.

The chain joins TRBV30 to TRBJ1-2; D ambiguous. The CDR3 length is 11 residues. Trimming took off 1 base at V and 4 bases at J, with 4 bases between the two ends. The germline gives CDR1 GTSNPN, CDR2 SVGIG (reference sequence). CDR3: CAWSDGYGYTF. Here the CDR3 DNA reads TGTGCCTGGAGTGACGGCTATGGCTACACCTTC. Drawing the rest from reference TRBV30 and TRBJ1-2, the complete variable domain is SQTIHQWPATLVQPVGSPLSLECTVEGTSNPNLYWYRQAAGRGLQLLFYSVGIGQISSEVPQNLSASRPQDRQFILSSKKLLLSDSGFYLCAWSDGYGYTFGSGTRLTVV.

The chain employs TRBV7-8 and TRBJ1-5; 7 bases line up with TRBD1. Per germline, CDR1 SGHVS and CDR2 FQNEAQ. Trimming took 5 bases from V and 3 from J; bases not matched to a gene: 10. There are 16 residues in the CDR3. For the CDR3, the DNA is TGTGCCAGCAGCATGCGGACAGGAGGGTCCAATCAGCCCCAGCATTTT. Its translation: CASSMRTGGSNQPQHF.

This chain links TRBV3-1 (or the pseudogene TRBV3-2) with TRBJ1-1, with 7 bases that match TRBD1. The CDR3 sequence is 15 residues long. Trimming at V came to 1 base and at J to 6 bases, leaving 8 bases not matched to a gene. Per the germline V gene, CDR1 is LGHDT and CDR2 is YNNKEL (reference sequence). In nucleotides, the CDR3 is TGTGCCAGCAGCCAAGGTGAAGGCAGGGGGTCTGAAGCTTTCTTT. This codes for CASSQGEGRGSEAFF.

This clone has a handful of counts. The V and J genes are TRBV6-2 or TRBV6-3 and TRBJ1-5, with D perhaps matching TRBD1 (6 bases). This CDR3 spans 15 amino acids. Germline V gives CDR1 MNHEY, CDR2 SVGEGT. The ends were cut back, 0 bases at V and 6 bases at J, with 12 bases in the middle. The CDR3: CASSYSPGVGQPQHF. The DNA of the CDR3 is TGTGCCAGCAGTTACTCTCCAGGGGTAGGTCAGCCCCAGCATTTT.

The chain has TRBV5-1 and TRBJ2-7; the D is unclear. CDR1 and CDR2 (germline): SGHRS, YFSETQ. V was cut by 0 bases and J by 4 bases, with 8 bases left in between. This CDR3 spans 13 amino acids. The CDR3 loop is CASSLDLQYEQYF. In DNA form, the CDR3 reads TGCGCCAGCAGCTTGGACTTACAGTACGAGCAGTACTTC.

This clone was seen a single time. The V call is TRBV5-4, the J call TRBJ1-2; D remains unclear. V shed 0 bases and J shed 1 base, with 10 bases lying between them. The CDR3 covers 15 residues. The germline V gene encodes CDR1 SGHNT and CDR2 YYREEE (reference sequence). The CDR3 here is CASSLDPRVNYGYTF. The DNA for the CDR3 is TGTGCCAGCAGCTTGGACCCCCGGGTTAACTATGGCTACACCTTC.

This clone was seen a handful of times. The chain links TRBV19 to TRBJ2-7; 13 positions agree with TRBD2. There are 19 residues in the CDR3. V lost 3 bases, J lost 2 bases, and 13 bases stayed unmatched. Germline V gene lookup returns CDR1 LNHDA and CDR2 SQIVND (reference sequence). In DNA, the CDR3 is TGTGCCAGTAGTATTCTCCTCGGACTAGCGGGAGACCCCACCTACGAGCAGTACTTC. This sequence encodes CASSILLGLAGDPTYEQYF.

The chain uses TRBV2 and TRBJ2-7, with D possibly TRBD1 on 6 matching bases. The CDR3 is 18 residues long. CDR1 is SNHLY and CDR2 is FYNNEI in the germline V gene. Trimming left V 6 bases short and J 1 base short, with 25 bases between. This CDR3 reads CASSEPTPYSTGSYEQYV. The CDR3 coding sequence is TGTGCCAGCAGCGAACCTACCCCTTACTCGACAGGTTCCTACGAGCAGTACGTC.

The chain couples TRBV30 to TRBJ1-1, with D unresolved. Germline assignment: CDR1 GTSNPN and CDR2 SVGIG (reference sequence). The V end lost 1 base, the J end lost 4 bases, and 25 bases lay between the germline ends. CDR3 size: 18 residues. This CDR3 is CAWSAIAGNTPTSTEAFF. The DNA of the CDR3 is TGTGCCTGGAGTGCAATCGCCGGGAATACCCCAACATCCACTGAAGCTTTCTTT.

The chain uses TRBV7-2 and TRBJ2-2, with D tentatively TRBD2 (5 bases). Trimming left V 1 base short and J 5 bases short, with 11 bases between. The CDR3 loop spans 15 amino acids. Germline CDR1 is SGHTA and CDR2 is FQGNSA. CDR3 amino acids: CASSLGGLMTGELFF. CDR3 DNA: TGTGCCAGCAGCTTAGGCGGACTCATGACCGGGGAGCTGTTTTTT.

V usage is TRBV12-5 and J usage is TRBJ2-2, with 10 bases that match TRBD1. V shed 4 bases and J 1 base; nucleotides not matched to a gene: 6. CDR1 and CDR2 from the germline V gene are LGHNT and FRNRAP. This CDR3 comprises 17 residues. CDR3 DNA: TGTGCTAGTGGTTCCTGGACAGGGGGAAAGAACACCGGGGAGCTGTTTTTT. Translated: CASGSWTGGKNTGELFF.

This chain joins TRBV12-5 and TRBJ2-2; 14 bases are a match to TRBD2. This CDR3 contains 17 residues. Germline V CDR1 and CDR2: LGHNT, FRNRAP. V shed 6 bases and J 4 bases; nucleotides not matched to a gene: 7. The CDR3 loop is CASGGTSGSSATGELFF. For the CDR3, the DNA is TGTGCTAGTGGGGGGACTAGCGGGAGTTCAGCCACCGGGGAGCTGTTTTTT. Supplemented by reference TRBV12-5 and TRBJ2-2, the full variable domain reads DARVTQTPRHKVTEMGQEVTMRCQPILGHNTVFWYRQTMMQGLELLAYFRNRAPLDDSGMPKDRFSAEMPDATLATLKIQPSEPRDSAVYFCASGGTSGSSATGELFFGEGSRLTVL.

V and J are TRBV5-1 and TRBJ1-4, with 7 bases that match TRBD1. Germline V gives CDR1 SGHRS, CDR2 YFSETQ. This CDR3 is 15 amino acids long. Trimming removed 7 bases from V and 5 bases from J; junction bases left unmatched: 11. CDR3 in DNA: TGCGCCAGCGCTGGTGGACAGGCGCTAAATGAAAAACTGTTTTTT. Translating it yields CASAGGQALNEKLFF.

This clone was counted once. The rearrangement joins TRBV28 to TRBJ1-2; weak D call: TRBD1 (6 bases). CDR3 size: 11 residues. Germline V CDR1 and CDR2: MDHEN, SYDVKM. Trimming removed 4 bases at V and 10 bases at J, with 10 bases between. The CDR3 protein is CASSSRGYYTF. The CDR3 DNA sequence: TGTGCCAGCAGTTCTAGGGGGTACTACACCTTC.

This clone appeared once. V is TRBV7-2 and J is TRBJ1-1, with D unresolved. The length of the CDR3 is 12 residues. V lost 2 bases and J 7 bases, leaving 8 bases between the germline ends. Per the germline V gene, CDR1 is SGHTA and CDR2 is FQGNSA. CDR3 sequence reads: CASSLSVFEAFF. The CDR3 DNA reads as TGTGCCAGCAGCTTATCGGTGTTTGAAGCTTTCTTT.

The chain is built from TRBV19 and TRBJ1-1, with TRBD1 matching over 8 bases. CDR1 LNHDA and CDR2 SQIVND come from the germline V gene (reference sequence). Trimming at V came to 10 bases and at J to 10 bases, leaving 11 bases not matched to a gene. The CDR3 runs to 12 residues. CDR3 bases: TGTGCCACTTTAAGCCGACAGGGGAGAGCTTTCTTT. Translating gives CATLSRQGRAFF. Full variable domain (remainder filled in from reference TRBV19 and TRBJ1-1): DGGITQSPKYLFRKEGQNVTLSCEQNLNHDAMYWYRQDPGQGLRLIYYSQIVNDFQKGDIAEGYSVSREKKESFPLTVTSAQKNPTAFYLCATLSRQGRAFFGQGTRLTVV.

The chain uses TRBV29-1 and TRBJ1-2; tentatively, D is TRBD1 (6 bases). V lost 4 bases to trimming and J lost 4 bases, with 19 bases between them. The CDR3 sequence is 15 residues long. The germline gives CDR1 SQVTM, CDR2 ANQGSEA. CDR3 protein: CSVVGGLTGIYGYTF. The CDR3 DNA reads TGCAGCGTTGTCGGGGGGCTCACTGGGATCTATGGCTACACCTTC. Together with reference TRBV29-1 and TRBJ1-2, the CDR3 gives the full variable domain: SAVISQKPSRDICQRGTSLTIQCQVDSQVTMMFWYRQQPGQSLTLIATANQGSEATYESGFVIDKFPISRPNLTFSTLTVSNMSPEDSSIYLCSVVGGLTGIYGYTFGSGTRLTVV.

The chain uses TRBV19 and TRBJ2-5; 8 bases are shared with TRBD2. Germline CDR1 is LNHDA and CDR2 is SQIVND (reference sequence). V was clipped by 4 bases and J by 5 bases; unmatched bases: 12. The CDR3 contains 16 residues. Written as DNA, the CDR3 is TGTGCCAGTAGTACCCCCCGGGAGGGGGTTGGGGAGACCCAGTACTTC. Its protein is CASSTPREGVGETQYF.

DNA for the CDR3: TGTGCCAGCAGTTTATATAGGGGGAGGGATTCACCCCTCCACTTT. This translates into CASSLYRGRDSPLHF. This sequence joins TRBV27 and TRBJ1-6, with D possibly being TRBD1 (6 bases). The germline V and J ends were trimmed by 1 base and 8 bases, with 12 bases remaining between them. Germline V gene sequence: CDR1 MNHEY, CDR2 SMNVEV (reference sequence). CDR3 size: 15 residues.